This paragraph covers one T cell receptor beta chain sequence. Its antigen is currently unknown. This specimen comes from a study of cytomegalovirus exposure and HLA in healthy donors. The study's findings and limits: High sensitivity and specificity were reportedly achieved when the classifier diagnosed cytomegalovirus status.

The germline V and J ends were trimmed by 7 bases and 1 base, with 7 bases remaining between them. The CDR3 has 12 amino acids. Germline CDR1 MNHNS, CDR2 SASEGT. The PCR was carried out with 60 Vbeta primers and 13 Jbeta primers. The protocol was immunoSEQ multiplex PCR, while the TCRdb copy is restricted to in-frame clones and leaves out a portion. The sample has some 200,000 clones; less than 85% are singletons. Input material: PBMCs. The genes are TRBV6-1 and TRBJ1-2; D may be TRBD1 (6 bases). This sequence originates from a man in his late teens or twenties in good health and CMV-seronegative. The CDR3 spells CASTGDNYGYTF. The CDR3 DNA is TGTGCCAGCACAGGGGATAACTATGGCTACACCTTC.